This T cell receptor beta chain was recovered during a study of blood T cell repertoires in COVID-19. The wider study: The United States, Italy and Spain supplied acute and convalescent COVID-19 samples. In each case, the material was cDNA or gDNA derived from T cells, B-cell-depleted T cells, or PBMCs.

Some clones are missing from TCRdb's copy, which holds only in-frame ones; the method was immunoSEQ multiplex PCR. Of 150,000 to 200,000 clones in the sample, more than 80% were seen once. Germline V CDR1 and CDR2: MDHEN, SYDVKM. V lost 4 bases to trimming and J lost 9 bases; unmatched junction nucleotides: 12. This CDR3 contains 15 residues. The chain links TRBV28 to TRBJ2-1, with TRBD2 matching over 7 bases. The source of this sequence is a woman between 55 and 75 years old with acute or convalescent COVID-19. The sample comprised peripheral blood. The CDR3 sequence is CASSSTPGGAGEQFF. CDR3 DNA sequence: TGTGCCAGCAGTTCGACCCCGGGAGGAGCGGGTGAGCAGTTCTTC.